One and the same sample provided the 4 T cell receptor beta chains below, sequenced in a study of T-cell memory formation after mild COVID-19. Each CDR3 protein gets one entry after TCRdb re-called the 5' RACE reads with MiXCR. The sample consists of under 550,000 distinct CDR3 sequences, approximately 18% of them appearing once. The specimen sequenced was PBMCs or a T cell subset sorted from them (not recorded which). All receptors derive from a young man who had mild COVID-19 (a few samples of this study predate the infection). Cell type and time point are not known.

This clonotype was observed many times. This chain links TRBV11-2 with TRBJ2-7; D is ambiguous. Germline V gives CDR1 SGHAT, CDR2 FQNNGV. There are 13 residues in the CDR3. V was trimmed by 1 base and J by 3 bases, leaving 7 bases between them. The CDR3 DNA is TGTGCCAGCAGCTTAGGTCAAGACTACGAGCAGTACTTC. Its translation: CASSLGQDYEQYF.

This clonotype appeared once. The gene calls are TRBV11-2 and TRBJ2-5; 8 positions agree with TRBD1. The CDR3 is 17 amino acids. The ends lost 5 bases at V and 5 bases at J; junction bases unmatched: 16. Germline V gene data show CDR1 as SGHAT and CDR2 as FQNNGV. CDR3 nucleotide sequence: TGTGCCAGCAGCCTAGCTGGTGGGACAGGAATTAGGGAGACCCAGTACTTC. Translating it yields CASSLAGGTGIRETQYF.

This clonotype appeared a few times. This chain links TRBV4-3 with TRBJ2-7; D could derive from TRBD1 or TRBD2 (5 bases each). Trimming pared 4 bases from V and 3 bases from J, leaving 19 bases between. The CDR3 totals 16 residues. Germline V gives CDR1 LGHNA, CDR2 YSLEER. The DNA for the CDR3 is TGCGCCAGCAGCCTCCACCCCAGCGGACAATTCTACGAGCAGTACTTC. This translates into CASSLHPSGQFYEQYF.

In this sample, this clonotype turned up a few times. The V gene is TRBV29-1, the J gene TRBJ1-1; the D is unclear. With 5 bases removed from V and 0 bases from J, the gap between germline ends came to 7 bases. This CDR3 contains 12 residues. Looked up from germline, CDR1 is SQVTM and CDR2 is ANQGSEA. DNA of the CDR3: TGCAGCGTTATCAGAATGAACACTGAAGCTTTCTTT. Translating it yields CSVIRMNTEAFF.